Here is one TCR beta chain with its context. What it binds is not known. This specimen comes from a study of T cell repertoires in cytomegalovirus infection. About the research overall: Peptides in the study included HLA-C-restricted and HLA-B-restricted CMV epitopes. Public signatures in TCR beta pointed to CMV infection and matching HLA type. Notes on the study in general: The response measured ex vivo was dominated by TCR beta clonotypes (HLA-C-restricted and CMV-specific).

TCRdb used MiXCR to reprocess the reads, holding one entry per CDR3 protein. The repertoire holds 250,000 to 300,000 distinct CDR3 sequences, under 25% seen once, with 15% to 20% in the top ten. The V end lost 0 bases, the J end lost 6 bases, and 8 bases lay between the germline ends. The germline V gene has CDR1 LNHNV and CDR2 YYDKDF (reference sequence). CDR3 length: 14 residues. The receptor comes from a human donor in good health (CMV status not recorded). Some clones in this sample may be carry-over from other donors' samples. The chain employs TRBV15 and TRBJ2-2; D is perhaps TRBD1 or TRBD2 (6 bases each). The sequenced sample was cultured PBMCs, obtained from culture after CMV antigen stimulation. The DNA for the CDR3 is TGTGCCACCAGCAGAGATCGGGGGCCCGGGGAGCTGTTTTTT. Amino acids: CATSRDRGPGELFF.